The 29 T cell receptor beta chains listed next were all sequenced from one sample in a study of molecular identifiers for immune sequencing clone quantification (dated by TCRdb to 2016 to 2018). Libraries were made using PCR. Sequenced using an Illumina HiSeq 4000. TCRdb trimmed the raw reads at Q25, called clones with MiXCR and kept productive beta chains. A single entry per CDR3 protein holds the most common genes and DNA from its merged rows. Present in this sample are 60,000 to 70,000 distinct CDR3 sequences, less than 20% of which were seen just once. The biggest ten clones account for roughly 1.5% of the sample. Input material: naive CD8+ T cells from blood, with Jurkat cell RNA spiked in. This specimen's cell subset or site label, interpreted: FACS-sorted CD8+CD4-CCR7+CD45RA+ naive T cells. The origin of the receptors is a human donor in good health. Some libraries in this study had Jurkat cell RNA spiked in.

There are many counts of this clonotype. This chain joins TRBV20-1 and TRBJ2-2, with D unresolved. The length of the CDR3 is 13 residues. The ends were cut back, 3 bases at V and 5 bases at J, with 10 bases in the middle. Germline assignment: CDR1 DFQATT and CDR2 SNEGSKA (reference sequence). Written as DNA, the CDR3 is TGCAGTGCTAGTCCGCTAGTTACCGGGGAGCTGTTTTTT. Translating it yields CSASPLVTGELFF.

A note on this clonotype: A junction boundary mismatches the germline segment, possibly from a read error. The V call is TRBV6-5, the J call TRBJ2-7; 7 nucleotides match TRBD1. CDR1 is MNHEY, CDR2 SVGAGI, per germline. The CDR3 covers 14 residues. The CDR3 bases are TGTGCCAGCAGTATCCTATTAGGGGGCTACGTGCAGTACTTC. Translated, it gives CASSILLGGYVQYF.

Worth noting for this clonotype: This clone may be a read error of a much larger clone one base away. The chain has TRBV12-3 or TRBV12-4 and TRBJ2-2; D gene unclear. This CDR3 is 15 amino acids long. CDR3 DNA: TGTGCCGGCAGTTTAACTCTTGTTTTCACCGGGGAGCTGTTTTTT. Translated: CAGSLTLVFTGELFF.

This clonotype turned up a few times. An end of the junction does not agree with germline; a read error may underlie this. The chain joins TRBV7-9 to TRBJ2-7; D uncertain. The CDR3 totals 13 residues. Germline lookup yields CDR1 SEHNR and CDR2 FQNEAQ (reference sequence). DNA for the CDR3: TGTGCCAGCAGCCTGGCGGTTGATCGCGAGCAGTGCTTC. Its translation: CASSLAVDREQCF.

In this sample, this clonotype turned up many times. The gene calls are TRBV2 and TRBJ2-7; D not certain. CDR3 length: 12 residues. V lost 2 bases to trimming and J lost 5 bases, with 7 bases between them. Per germline, CDR1 SNHLY and CDR2 FYNNEI. CDR3 nucleotide sequence: TGTGCCAGCAGTGAACTGGCGCACGAGCAGTACTTC. It specifies CASSELAHEQYF.

The CDR3 is CSASGQEGTEAFF. The CDR3 DNA reads as TGCAGTGCCTCCGGACAGGAGGGGACTGAAGCTTTCTTT. This chain joins TRBV20-1 and TRBJ1-1; TRBD1 matches at 7 bases. This CDR3 is 13 amino acids long. V trimming: 6 bases; J trimming: 5 bases; junction bases outside the gene matches: 9. Looked up from germline, CDR1 is DFQATT and CDR2 is SNEGSKA (reference sequence).

This clonotype was observed at least ten times. The chain has TRBV4-2 and TRBJ2-7; a weak D match, TRBD1 (8 bases). This CDR3 is 16 amino acids long. CDR1 is LGHNA, CDR2 YNFKEQ, per germline. V was cut by 5 bases and J by 0 bases, with 17 bases left in between. The CDR3 loop is CASSLTTGGASYEQYF. DNA of the CDR3: TGTGCCAGCAGCTTAACAACAGGGGGGGCCTCCTACGAGCAGTACTTC.

This clonotype has at least ten counts. The chain couples TRBV4-3 to TRBJ2-7, with D possibly matching TRBD1 (6 bases). Germline V gene data show CDR1 as LGHNA and CDR2 as YSLEER. The CDR3 runs to 14 residues. V shed 1 base and J shed 3 bases, with 10 bases lying between them. CDR3: CASSQGTEDYEQYF. CDR3 in DNA: TGCGCCAGCAGCCAAGGGACAGAAGACTACGAGCAGTACTTC.

This clonotype was observed at least ten times. The chain couples TRBV4-1 to TRBJ2-2; no clear D. V lost 0 bases, J lost 7 bases, and 6 bases lay in between. This CDR3 region has 13 residues. Germline CDR1 MGHRA, CDR2 YSYEKL. Written as DNA, the CDR3 is TGCGCCAGCAGCCAAGATCCGGTCGGGGAGCTGTTTTTT. This gives the protein CASSQDPVGELFF.

A note on this clonotype: A much larger clone is a single base away; this may be a read error. The rearrangement uses TRBV19 and TRBJ1-4; D is uncertain. This CDR3 spans 13 amino acids. Trimming took 3 bases from V and 10 from J, leaving 12 bases between them. Germline V CDR1 and CDR2: LNHDA, SQIVND (reference sequence). The CDR3 spells CASSMSLSGKLFF. The CDR3 bases are TGTGCCAGTAGTATGAGCCTTTCTGGAAAACTGTTTTTT. Full variable domain (rest looked up from reference TRBV19 and TRBJ1-4): DGGITQSPKYLFRKEGQNVTLSCEQNLNHDAMYWYRQDPGQGLRLIYYSQIVNDFQKGDIAEGYSVSREKKESFPLTVTSAQKNPTAFYLCASSMSLSGKLFFGSGTQLSVL.

This clonotype appeared a few times. This chain uses TRBV6-6 with TRBJ2-1, with 7 nucleotides matching TRBD2. The CDR3 has 17 amino acids. V dropped 4 bases and J dropped 3; count of bases not matched to a gene: 12. Per the germline V gene, CDR1 is MNHNY and CDR2 is SVGAGI (reference sequence). The CDR3 loop is CASSLSFGGGFYNEQFF. For the CDR3, the DNA is TGTGCCAGCAGTTTGAGTTTTGGGGGAGGGTTCTACAATGAGCAGTTCTTC.

This clonotype was counted many times. The gene calls are TRBV28 and TRBJ2-3, with 8 bases identical to TRBD2. Losses at the gene ends were 4 bases for V and 6 bases for J; bases not matched to a gene: 12. Germline V gene lookup returns CDR1 MDHEN and CDR2 SYDVKM. The CDR3 sequence is 16 residues long. The CDR3 DNA sequence: TGTGCCAGCAGTTCACCGATTAGCGGGAAGGGGGATACGCAGTATTTT. Protein: CASSSPISGKGDTQYF.

This clonotype occurred many times. The chain couples TRBV6-5 to TRBJ2-5; D gene unclear. Trimming took 0 bases from V and 5 from J, leaving 13 bases between them. CDR1 MNHEY and CDR2 SVGAGI come from the germline V gene. This CDR3 is built from 15 residues. The CDR3 is CASSYSTGVEETQYF. The CDR3 coding sequence is TGTGCCAGCAGTTACTCGACTGGGGTGGAGGAGACCCAGTACTTC.

This clonotype was found many times. The chain uses TRBV6-6 and TRBJ1-4; 10 bases are a match to TRBD1. The V gene end was trimmed by 2 bases and the J gene end by 5 bases; junction bases not matched to a gene: 5. Germline CDR1 MNHNY, CDR2 SVGAGI (reference sequence). The CDR3 has 16 residues. The CDR3 loop reads CASSYKADRGNEKLFF. DNA of the CDR3: TGTGCCAGCAGTTACAAGGCGGACAGGGGGAATGAAAAACTGTTTTTT.

This clonotype was seen a few times. This chain links TRBV24-1 with TRBJ1-4; a possible D gene is TRBD1 (5 bases). CDR1 KGHDR and CDR2 SFDVKD come from the germline V gene. The ends were cut back, 2 bases at V and 6 bases at J, with 9 bases in the middle. The CDR3 is 14 residues long. CDR3 region: CATSDSGQDEKLFF. The DNA of the CDR3 is TGTGCCACCAGTGATTCGGGGCAGGATGAAAAACTGTTTTTT.

This clonotype was found many times. This chain joins TRBV14 and TRBJ2-7; 10 bases match TRBD1. The V gene's germline CDR1 is SGHDN and CDR2 FVKESK. The CDR3 covers 16 residues. V lost 0 bases to trimming and J lost 4 bases; unmatched junction nucleotides: 6. CDR3 in DNA: TGTGCCAGCAGCCAAGAAGGGGGACAGGGGCCTTACGAGCAGTACTTC. Translation gives CASSQEGGQGPYEQYF.

In its sample, this clonotype was seen many times. This chain connects TRBV15 to TRBJ1-3, with D perhaps matching TRBD1 (5 bases). V gave up 4 bases and J gave up 0 bases, with 19 bases separating them. This CDR3 comprises 18 residues. The germline V gene has CDR1 LNHNV and CDR2 YYDKDF (reference sequence). CDR3 in amino acids: CATSTEPIGAGSGNTIYF. The CDR3 DNA is TGTGCCACCAGCACCGAACCGATTGGGGCCGGCTCTGGAAACACCATATATTTT.

This clonotype has only a few counts. In this CDR3 the conserved last residue, phenylalanine or tryptophan, is missing, so a read error is likely. This chain connects TRBV5-1 to TRBJ1-2; 9 nucleotides align to TRBD1. The germline CDR1 and CDR2 sequences are SGHRS and YFSETQ. This CDR3 is 18 amino acids long. The CDR3 sequence: CARSFGLDRGKTNYGYTS. CDR3 nucleotides: TGCGCCCGCAGCTTTGGGCTGGACAGGGGCAAGACTAACTATGGCTACACCTCC.

The chain links TRBV11-2 to TRBJ2-1, with 7 nucleotides matching TRBD1. Losses at the gene ends were 0 bases for V and 7 bases for J; bases not matched to a gene: 9. The germline V gene has CDR1 SGHAT and CDR2 FQNNGV. The CDR3 extends over 16 amino acids. The CDR3 coding sequence is TGTGCCAGCAGCTTAGAGACAGGGCTCCCTACGAATGAGCAGTTCTTC. Translated, it gives CASSLETGLPTNEQFF.

This clonotype appeared many times. This chain joins TRBV9 and TRBJ2-3, with D perhaps given as TRBD1 or TRBD2 (6 bases each). Germline V gives CDR1 SGDLS, CDR2 YYNGEE. This CDR3 has 15 residues. The V end lost 2 bases, the J end lost 4 bases, and 14 bases lay between the germline ends. The CDR3 DNA sequence: TGTGCCAGCAGCGTTGAGGGGGGAGACGCAGATACGCAGTATTTT. Amino acids: CASSVEGGDADTQYF. The whole variable domain, filled in from reference TRBV9 and TRBJ2-3, reads DSGVTQTPKHLITATGQRVTLRCSPRSGDLSVYWYQQSLDQGLQFLIQYYNGEERAKGNILERFSAQQFPDLHSELNLSSLELGDSALYFCASSVEGGDADTQYFGPGTRLTVL.

As concerns this clonotype: A much more abundant neighbour one base away suggests this may be a read error. The chain joins TRBV5-6 to TRBJ1-1, with a possible D match to TRBD1 (5 bases). The CDR3 has 16 amino acids. Germline V gene data show CDR1 as SGHDT and CDR2 as YYEEEE. CDR3 residues: CASSIRGGVMNTEALF. The CDR3 DNA sequence: TGTGCCAGCAGCATAAGGGGAGGAGTAATGAACACTGAAGCTCTCTTT.

This clonotype occurred many times. The chain has TRBV4-2 and TRBJ2-7, with 9 nucleotides matching TRBD2. The CDR3 is made up of 15 amino acids. CDR1 is LGHNA and CDR2 is YNFKEQ in the germline V gene. Trimming at V came to 5 bases and at J to 2 bases, leaving 7 bases not matched to a gene. The CDR3: CASSGPSSGTYEQYF. The CDR3 DNA sequence: TGTGCCAGCAGCGGCCCCTCTAGCGGGACCTACGAGCAGTACTTC.

A note on this clonotype: The CDR3 does not end in the conserved phenylalanine or tryptophan, so this is likely a read error. The rearrangement uses TRBV11-3 and TRBJ2-7; 9 bases match TRBD2. Trimming at V came to 4 bases and at J to 5 bases, leaving 6 bases not matched to a gene. CDR1 is SGHNT, CDR2 YENEEA, per germline. The CDR3 has 14 residues. The chain's CDR3 is CASSSSGISHEQYL. CDR3 DNA: TGTGCCAGCAGCTCTAGCGGGATATCCCACGAGCAGTACCTC.

As to this clonotype: A much larger clone lies one base from this, so it may be a read error. The J gene is TRBJ2-5, the V gene TRBV9; weak D call: TRBD2 (5 bases). Germline CDR1 reads SGDLS; CDR2 reads YYNGEE. This CDR3 spans 14 amino acids. CDR3 in amino acids: CASGVEGIQETQYF. The CDR3 DNA sequence: TGTGCCAGCGGCGTAGAGGGAATCCAAGAGACCCAGTACTTC.

A word on this clonotype: A single base separates this from a much larger clone, so it may be a read error. The chain joins TRBV9 to TRBJ2-7, with TRBD1 matching over 9 bases. CDR3 length: 17 amino acids. The V gene end was trimmed by 0 bases and the J gene end by 1 base; junction bases not matched to a gene: 8. The germline gives CDR1 SGDLS, CDR2 YYNGEE. This CDR3 is CASSVEDSGQGSYEQYF. CDR3 DNA sequence: TGTGCCAGCAGCGTAGAGGATTCGGGACAGGGATCCTACGAGCAGTACTTC.

Comments on this clonotype: A read error may be the cause here, since a much bigger clone is one base away. DNA of the CDR3: TGTGCCAGCTTAGCGGGAGGGCCGGGTAATGGGCAGTTCTTC. Its translation: CASLAGGPGNGQFF. V and J are TRBV7-9 and TRBJ2-1, with 11 bases matching TRBD2. The CDR3 has 14 residues. Per the germline V gene, CDR1 is SEHNR and CDR2 is FQNEAQ (reference sequence).

This clonotype was seen at least ten times. The chain has TRBV7-9 and TRBJ2-1; 7 nucleotides match TRBD2. The ends lost 0 bases at V and 4 bases at J; junction bases unmatched: 3. CDR1 is SEHNR, CDR2 FQNEAQ, per germline (reference sequence). The CDR3 runs 15 residues. The CDR3 DNA follows: TGTGCCAGCAGCTTAGCTAGCGGGCGATACAATGAGCAGTTCTTC. Its protein is CASSLASGRYNEQFF. Full variable domain (rest looked up from reference TRBV7-9 and TRBJ2-1): DTGVSQNPRHKITKRGQNVTFRCDPISEHNRLYWYRQTLGQGPEFLTYFQNEAQLEKSRLLSDRFSAERPKGSFSTLEIQRTEQGDSAMYLCASSLASGRYNEQFFGPGTRLTVL.

Points on this clonotype: One end of the junction fails to match germline, which may point to a read error. The chain combines TRBV27 with TRBJ1-2; 7 bases align to TRBD1. Germline V CDR1 and CDR2: MNHEY, SMNVEV (reference sequence). This CDR3 has 15 residues. Here the CDR3 DNA reads TGTGCCGGCAGTTTTCGGCAGGGGGTTAACTATGGCTACACCTTC. Its protein product is CAGSFRQGVNYGYTF.

This clonotype was counted at least ten times. The V call is TRBV20-1, the J call TRBJ2-7; 8 nucleotides agree with TRBD1. This CDR3 contains 14 residues. CDR1 and CDR2 (germline): DFQATT, SNEGSKA (reference sequence). V trimming: 0 bases; J trimming: 6 bases; junction bases outside the gene matches: 7. The CDR3 bases are TGCAGTGCTAGAGACCCACAGGGGGAAGGCGAGCAGTACTTC. This gives the protein CSARDPQGEGEQYF.